This T cell receptor (beta chain) was sequenced during a study of early T cells in non-severe SARS-CoV-2 infection. This CDR3 is 13 amino acids long. CDR1 and CDR2 (germline): GTSNPN, SVGIG (reference sequence). TCRdb itself ran the 5' RACE reads through MiXCR, one entry per CDR3 protein. The table records under 45,000 distinct CDR3 sequences, around 8% of them present only once. Sequences were derived from whole blood, sampled at baseline. The clonotype was recovered from an adult who was a healthcare worker with PCR-confirmed SARS-CoV-2 infection or an uninfected control (not recorded which). This rearrangement joins TRBV30 to TRBJ2-4, with 10 bases fitting TRBD1. In DNA form, the CDR3 reads TGTGCTGGGACAGGGGAGGCCAAAAACATTCAGTACTTC. Protein product: CAGTGEAKNIQYF.